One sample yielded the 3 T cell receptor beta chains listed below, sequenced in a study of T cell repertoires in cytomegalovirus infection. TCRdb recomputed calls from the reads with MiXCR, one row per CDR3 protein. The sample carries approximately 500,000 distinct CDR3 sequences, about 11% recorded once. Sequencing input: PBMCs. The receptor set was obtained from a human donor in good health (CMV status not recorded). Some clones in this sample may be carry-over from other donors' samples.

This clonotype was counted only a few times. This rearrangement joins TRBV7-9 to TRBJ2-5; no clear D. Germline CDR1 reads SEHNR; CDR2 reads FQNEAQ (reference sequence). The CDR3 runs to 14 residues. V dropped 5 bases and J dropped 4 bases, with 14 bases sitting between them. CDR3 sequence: CASSPGAQGETQYF. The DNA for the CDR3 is TGTGCCAGCAGCCCCGGTGCCCAAGGAGAGACCCAGTACTTC.

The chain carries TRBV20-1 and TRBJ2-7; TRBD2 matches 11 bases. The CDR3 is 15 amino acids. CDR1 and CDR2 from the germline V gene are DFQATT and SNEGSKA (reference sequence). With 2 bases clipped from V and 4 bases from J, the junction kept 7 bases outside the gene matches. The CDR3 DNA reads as TGCAGTGCTAGACCATCCGGGACTAGCGGTTACGAGCAGTACTTC. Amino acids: CSARPSGTSGYEQYF.

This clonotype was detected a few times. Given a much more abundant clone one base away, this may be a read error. DNA of the CDR3: TGTGCCAGCAGCCCCCCCGGGACAGGGATCACCGGGGAGCTGTTTTTT. Residues: CASSPPGTGITGELFF. The chain couples TRBV5-4 to TRBJ2-2, with TRBD1 matching over 9 bases. This CDR3 contains 16 residues. J lost 4 bases, V lost 4 bases, and 8 bases had no gene match. Germline assignment: CDR1 SGHNT and CDR2 YYREEE (reference sequence).